This TCR beta chain emerged from a study of glioma-infiltrating T cells after dendritic cell vaccination. The wider study: Between the early 2000s and the early 2010s, patients got autologous tumor lysate-pulsed dendritic cell vaccines.

As to time point: after dendritic cell vaccination, including at tumor progression/relapse. Fresh-frozen tumor tissue and more than two years of survival data were available for all. Study outcomes and limitations: Survival was not directly related to TCR clonality in these patients.

In its sample, this clone was seen once. Its antigen remains unknown. The method was immunoSEQ multiplex PCR; TCRdb's version includes in-frame clones alone and lacks a portion of them. The sample records around 25,000 clones, nearly 90% being singletons. Here the sequenced sample was blood, taken after dendritic cell vaccination. The receptor was derived from a human donor with glioblastoma.

CDR3 DNA sequence: TGTGCCAGCAGCCAGGAACAGGGCGCCGGAACTGAAGCTTTCTTT. Translation gives CASSQEQGAGTEAFF. The gene calls are TRBV4-2 and TRBJ1-1, with a tentative D call TRBD1 (6 bases). The V gene lost 3 bases and the J gene lost 5 bases, with 16 bases spanning the gap. The CDR3 has 15 residues. CDR1 is LGHNA and CDR2 is YNFKEQ in the germline V gene.